This T cell receptor beta chain appears in the sequencing data of a study of blood T cell repertoires in COVID-19 (dated by TCRdb to 2018 to 2020). Background on the whole study: Collaborator samples came from the United States, Italy and Spain and covered acute and convalescent phases of COVID-19. HLA class I and class II types, where available, came from metadata supplied by the sample provider rather than from assay-based typing. The prospective study material was composed of cDNA or gDNA derived from T cells, B-cell-depleted T cells, or PBMCs. Subjects who had been exposed to COVID-19, were actively infected with it, or had recovered from it provided the deeply sampled blood TCRbeta repertoires that made up the dataset. Nearly every sample came with metadata listing a de-identified subject ID, COVID-19 status, age in years and sex. The repertoires were released in a freely available public database intended as a resource for research on the immune response to SARS-CoV-2. The samples were drawn from two sources: the first 160 participants of the ongoing ImmuneRACE study, and fewer than 1,500 subjects contributed by 6 global collaborators.

V and J are truncated by 3 bases and 3 bases respectively, leaving an intervening sequence of 9 bases. The germline V gene supplies CDR1 SGHRS and CDR2 YFSETQ. Its CDR3 holds 13 amino acids, cysteine through phenylalanine. The sequence is cut down to CDR3 DNA, 39 bases in frame from base 1. TCRbeta CDR3 regions were amplified from genomic DNA using the immunoSEQ Assay, a bias-controlled multiplex PCR. Turning to the authors' computational methods: The number of nucleated cells in each sample was estimated from the amplification of reference gene primers within the assay. To quantify the absolute abundance of each unique TCRbeta CDR3 rearrangement, sequence reads were collapsed and filtered. For each sample, productive Simpson clonality was calculated by taking the square root of Simpson's diversity index across productive rearrangements. What TCRdb holds here is the immuneACCESS table cut down to in-frame rearrangements. Part of the clones is not present; checked against another copy, under half of the missing clones reflect an unresolved V gene, and the others are unexplained. V, J and clone size are taken as reported in that table, and D and trimming were inferred from the DNA itself. The sample table records nearly 110,000 clones; 84% of these occur just once. 4.2% of the sample is in the top ten clones.

Each collaborating institution followed its own protocols to collect whole blood in K2EDTA tubes. For TCRbeta analysis, collaborator samples were shipped as frozen whole blood, as isolated PBMCs, or as DNA extracted from either sample type. General conclusions and limits of the study: Clinical and demographic metadata were provided uncurated, with the amount varying by source and participant.

There are many counts of this clone. The clone's antigen remains unknown. One base away there is no much larger clone; base qualities are not given. The chain couples TRBV5-1 to TRBJ1-2, with a tentative D gene TRBD1 over 5 matching bases. The TCR comes from a human donor in a cohort sampled during active COVID-19. Sequencing was performed on peripheral blood. The nucleotide sequence is given as TGCGCCAGCAGCTCCCGGGGGGACTATGGCTACACCTTC. Its translation is CASSSRGDYGYTF.